The 9 T cell receptor beta chains below all came from one sample that was sequenced in a study of T cell responses to AZD1222 COVID-19 vaccine. Libraries were prepared by immunoSEQ multiplex PCR; TCRdb keeps only in-frame clonotypes and omits some of them. The table has about 170,000 clones, roughly 90% seen once. This sample comprised peripheral blood, obtained on day 0 of AZD1222 vaccination. The receptor set was obtained from an adult in good health.

The rearrangement uses TRBV12-3 or TRBV12-4 and TRBJ2-5, with D unresolved. The CDR3 has 12 amino acids. Trimming took 2 bases from V and 4 from J, leaving 5 bases between them. CDR3 residues: CASSLSTETQYF. CDR3 DNA sequence: TGTGCCAGCAGTTTAAGTACAGAGACCCAGTACTTC.

The rearrangement links TRBV5-1 to TRBJ2-1; no clear D gene. With 3 bases removed from V and 0 bases from J, the gap between germline ends came to 10 bases. Germline V lookup: CDR1 SGHRS, CDR2 YFSETQ. The CDR3 runs 15 residues. CDR3 residues: CASSSSRTSYNEQFF. CDR3 nucleotide sequence: TGCGCCAGCAGCTCCTCTCGAACCTCCTACAATGAGCAGTTCTTC.

The chain links TRBV28 to TRBJ1-2; D is undetermined. Germline V lookup: CDR1 MDHEN, CDR2 SYDVKM. The CDR3 is 15 amino acids. Trimming removed 1 base from V and 1 base from J, with 10 bases in between. In DNA form, the CDR3 reads TGTGCCAGCAGTTTATCGAATTGGGGTAACTATGGCTACACCTTC. Its protein product is CASSLSNWGNYGYTF.

V usage is TRBV7-9 and J usage is TRBJ2-2, with a weak D call TRBD2 (5 bases). The V gene's germline CDR1 is SEHNR and CDR2 FQNEAQ (reference sequence). Trimming shortened V by 7 bases and J by 2 bases, and 14 bases separated the two germline ends. CDR3 length equals 15 residues. The CDR3 spells CASTPTGVNTGELFF. CDR3 bases: TGTGCCAGCACCCCCACCGGGGTTAACACCGGGGAGCTGTTTTTT.

The rearrangement uses TRBV28 and TRBJ1-2; 11 nucleotides agree with TRBD1. The germline V gene encodes CDR1 MDHEN and CDR2 SYDVKM. V lost 10 bases to trimming and J lost 8 bases; unmatched junction nucleotides: 9. The CDR3 loop spans 13 amino acids. CDR3: CAIWTGGIGGYTF. In nucleotides, the CDR3 is TGTGCCATCTGGACAGGGGGCATAGGGGGCTACACCTTC.

This chain uses TRBV5-6 with TRBJ1-2; D is ambiguous. This CDR3 spans 15 amino acids. Germline V gene data show CDR1 as SGHDT and CDR2 as YYEEEE. V was pared by 0 bases and J by 8 bases, with 17 bases between. CDR3 sequence: CASSLELQATLGYTF. The CDR3 DNA is TGTGCCAGCAGCTTGGAACTTCAAGCTACCCTAGGCTACACCTTC.

This chain links TRBV6-5 with TRBJ2-5; D might be TRBD2 (5 bases). With 6 bases removed from V and 9 bases from J, the gap between germline ends came to 17 bases. The CDR3 is made up of 13 amino acids. Germline V gene lookup returns CDR1 MNHEY and CDR2 SVGAGI. CDR3: CASRRTEPGAQYF. Written as DNA, the CDR3 is TGTGCCAGCAGGCGGACTGAACCTGGGGCCCAGTACTTC.

The J gene is TRBJ2-2, the V gene TRBV5-4, with a weak D call TRBD1 (5 bases). CDR1 is SGHNT, CDR2 YYREEE, per germline (reference sequence). Trimming cost V 2 bases and J 4 bases, with 9 bases left between them. This CDR3 has 14 residues. DNA of the CDR3: TGTGCCAGCAGCTTAGGGGCAGCCACCGGGGAGCTGTTTTTT. Protein sequence: CASSLGAATGELFF.

Here the CDR3 reads CASSIDRSPADTQYF. DNA for the CDR3: TGTGCCAGTAGTATCGACAGGTCTCCGGCAGATACGCAGTATTTT. The chain recombines TRBV19 with TRBJ2-3; tentatively, D is TRBD1 (6 bases). This CDR3 spans 15 amino acids. CDR1 and CDR2 from the germline V gene are LNHDA and SQIVND (reference sequence). V lost 3 bases and J 4 bases, leaving 14 bases between the germline ends.